This T cell receptor beta chain appears in the sequencing data of a study of T cell responses to AZD1222 COVID-19 vaccine. About the study: Second-dose schedules of about 4 or about 12 weeks were combined.

V was trimmed by 5 bases and J by 7 bases, leaving 10 bases between them. CDR3 length: 13 amino acids. Germline CDR1 reads SGHRS; CDR2 reads YFSETQ. Concerning this clone: Its antigen remains unidentified.

Clones were sequenced by immunoSEQ multiplex PCR, and TCRdb holds only the in-frame ones, with some missing. In the table there are 130,000 to 150,000 clones, around 91% of which are singletons. Broader study findings: Dominant at 160-218 and 743-854, vaccine-associated CD4 TCRs also spanned spike. Mostly white British, mostly female donors; authors suggested clonal diversity may be underestimated.

Sample: peripheral blood, taken on day 0 of AZD1222 vaccination. The source of this sequence is an adult in good health. The chain is built from TRBV5-1 and TRBJ1-6; no firm D call. The CDR3 nucleotides read TGCGCCAGCAGAGCGGATTCAAATTCACCCCTCCACTTT. This codes for CASRADSNSPLHF.